This record looks at one TCR beta chain sequence and its context. Its binding antigen is unknown. Within one base of it there is no much larger clone, and no base qualities were kept. The data were obtained in a study of blood T cell repertoires in COVID-19 (dated by TCRdb to 2020 to 2021). General notes on the study: Collaborator samples came from the United States, Italy and Spain and covered acute and convalescent phases of COVID-19. Nearly every sample came with metadata listing a de-identified subject ID, COVID-19 status, age in years and sex. Where available, HLA class I and class II types were taken from metadata supplied by the sample provider and were not determined by assay-based typing. The prospective study material was composed of cDNA or gDNA derived from T cells, B-cell-depleted T cells, or PBMCs. The repertoires were released in a freely available public database meant as a resource for research on the immune response to SARS-CoV-2. The samples were drawn from the first 160 participants of the ongoing ImmuneRACE study and from over 950 subjects provided by 6 global collaborators. The dataset comprised deeply sampled blood TCRbeta repertoires from subjects exposed to, actively infected with, or recovered from COVID-19.

TCRbeta CDR3 regions were amplified from genomic DNA by means of the immunoSEQ Assay, a bias-controlled multiplex PCR. The study's own analysis went as follows. The number of nucleated cells in each sample was estimated from the amplification of reference gene primers within the assay. To quantify the absolute abundance of each unique TCRbeta CDR3 rearrangement, sequence reads were collapsed and filtered. Productive Simpson clonality was computed per sample as the square root of Simpson's diversity index over productive rearrangements. TCRdb stores this immuneACCESS table with in-frame sequences only. Part of the clones is absent; in the studies checked, under half of the shortfall reflects unresolved V genes, and no reason is known for the rest. The V and J calls and clone size are taken from that table; D and trimming were inferred from the DNA. This sample gives roughly 300,000 clones in total; around 90% of them show up just once. The ten largest make up 1% to 1.3% of the sample.

What the study reported, not specific to this receptor: The quantity of clinical and demographic metadata differed by source and by participant and was supplied without curation.

Enrolling through a virtual design, the prospective study's participants ranged in age from about 18 to 89 years and lived across around 25 United States geographic areas. In the prospective study, participants were assigned to cohorts based on the clinical history participants reported in a screening survey and a study questionnaire. Recovered participants in ImmuneRACE Cohort 3 were defined by two consecutive negative NP/OP PCR tests, clearance by a healthcare professional, or resolution of symptoms. Mobile phlebotomists in the prospective study collected whole blood, serum and a nasopharyngeal or oropharyngeal swab from every participant. Over a roughly 2-month period, participants in the prospective study had the option of providing additional blood draws and questionnaires. Before DNA extraction, blood samples from the prospective study were shipped at room temperature or frozen. V is pruned by 4 bases and J by 2 bases, leaving 4 bases of the junction without a gene match. Via the germline V gene, CDR1 is SGHDN and CDR2 FVKESK. Reading from cysteine to phenylalanine, the CDR3 counts 15 amino acids. Only CDR3 DNA remains: 45 bases, in frame from the first base.

The sequencing sample was made of PBMCs or T cells enriched from blood (not recorded which). Recombination joined TRBV14 with TRBJ2-3, with TRBD1 matching 9 junction bases. The TCR originated in a woman aged 30 to 39 who had recovered from COVID-19. The bases read TGTGCCAGCAGCCTCGGGACAGGGAACACAGATACGCAGTATTTT. Translation gives CASSLGTGNTDTQYF. With the portions outside the CDR3 filled from the reference TRBV14 and TRBJ2-3 genes, the complete variable region becomes EAGVTQFPSHSVIEKGQTVTLRCDPISGHDNLYWYRRVMGKEIKFLLHFVKESKQDESGMPNNRFLAERTGGTYSTLKVQPAELEDSGVYFCASSLGTGNTDTQYFGPGTRLTVL.